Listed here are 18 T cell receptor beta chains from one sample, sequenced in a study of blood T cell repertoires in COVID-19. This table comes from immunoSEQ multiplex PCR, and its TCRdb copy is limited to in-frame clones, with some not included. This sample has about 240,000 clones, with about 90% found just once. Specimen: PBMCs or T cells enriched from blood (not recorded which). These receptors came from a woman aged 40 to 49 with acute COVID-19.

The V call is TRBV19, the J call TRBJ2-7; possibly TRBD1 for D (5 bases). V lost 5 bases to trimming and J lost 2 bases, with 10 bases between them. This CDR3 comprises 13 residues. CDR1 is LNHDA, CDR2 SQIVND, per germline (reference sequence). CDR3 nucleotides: TGTGCCAGTAGTTTCCAGGGTGCCTACGAGCAGTACTTC. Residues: CASSFQGAYEQYF.

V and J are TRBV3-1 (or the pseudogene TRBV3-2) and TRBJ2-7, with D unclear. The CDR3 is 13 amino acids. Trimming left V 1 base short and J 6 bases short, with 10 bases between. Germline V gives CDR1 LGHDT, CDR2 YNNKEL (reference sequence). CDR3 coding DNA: TGTGCCAGCAGCCAAGGGTGGGCAGCCGAGCAGTACTTC. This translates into CASSQGWAAEQYF.

CDR3 in DNA: TGTGCCAGCAGTTCGCGGACAGGGGCAGGTTCTGATGGCTACACCTTC. This gives the protein CASSSRTGAGSDGYTF. The chain recombines TRBV6-5 with TRBJ1-2; 9 nucleotides line up with TRBD1. The CDR3 sequence is 16 residues long. In germline, CDR1 is MNHEY, CDR2 SVGAGI. The trim removed 4 bases at V and 6 bases at J, leaving 12 bases unmatched.

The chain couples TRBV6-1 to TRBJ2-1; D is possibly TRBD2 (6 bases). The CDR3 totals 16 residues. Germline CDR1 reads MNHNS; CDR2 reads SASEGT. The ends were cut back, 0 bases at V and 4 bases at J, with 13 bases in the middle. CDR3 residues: CASSEAVPGGYNEQFF. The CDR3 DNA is TGTGCCAGCAGTGAAGCGGTCCCCGGAGGGTACAATGAGCAGTTCTTC.

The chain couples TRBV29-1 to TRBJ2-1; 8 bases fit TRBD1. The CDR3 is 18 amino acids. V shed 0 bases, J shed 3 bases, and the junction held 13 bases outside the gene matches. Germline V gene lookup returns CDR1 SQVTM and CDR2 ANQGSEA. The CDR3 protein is CSVEDHPETGAVYNEQFF. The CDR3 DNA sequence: TGCAGCGTTGAAGATCACCCAGAGACAGGGGCGGTCTACAATGAGCAGTTCTTC.

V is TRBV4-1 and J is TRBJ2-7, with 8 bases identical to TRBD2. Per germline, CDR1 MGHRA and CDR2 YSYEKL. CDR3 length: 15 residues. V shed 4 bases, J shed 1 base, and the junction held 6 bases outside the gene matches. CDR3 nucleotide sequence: TGCGCCAGCAGCCTCCGAATAGCGGGGTCCTACGAGCAGTACTTC. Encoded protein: CASSLRIAGSYEQYF.

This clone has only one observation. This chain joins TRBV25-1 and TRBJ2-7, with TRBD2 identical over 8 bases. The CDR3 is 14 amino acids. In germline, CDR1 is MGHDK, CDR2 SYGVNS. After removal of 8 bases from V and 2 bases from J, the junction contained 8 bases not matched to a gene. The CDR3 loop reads CASGGREAPYEQYF. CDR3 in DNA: TGTGCCAGCGGCGGGCGGGAGGCCCCCTACGAGCAGTACTTC.

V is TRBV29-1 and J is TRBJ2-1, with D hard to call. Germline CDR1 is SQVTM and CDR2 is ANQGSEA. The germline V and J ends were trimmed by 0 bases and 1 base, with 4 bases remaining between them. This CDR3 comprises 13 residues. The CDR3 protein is CSVEDSSYNEQFF. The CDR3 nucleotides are TGCAGCGTTGAAGATTCTTCCTACAATGAGCAGTTCTTC.

This CDR3 is CASGRMGLAGGDEQFF. In DNA, the CDR3 is TGTGCCAGCGGCCGAATGGGACTAGCGGGAGGCGATGAGCAGTTCTTC. The chain carries TRBV6-2 or TRBV6-3 and TRBJ2-1; 15 nucleotides line up with TRBD2. V dropped 8 bases and J dropped 8; count of bases not matched to a gene: 10. Germline CDR1 MNHEY, CDR2 SVGEGT. This CDR3 region has 16 residues.

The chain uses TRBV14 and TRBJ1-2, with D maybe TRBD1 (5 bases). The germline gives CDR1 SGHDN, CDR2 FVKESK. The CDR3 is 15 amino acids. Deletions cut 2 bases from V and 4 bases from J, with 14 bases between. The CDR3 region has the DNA TGTGCCAGCAGCCAACTGGACCTGGGGGGCTATGGCTACACCTTC. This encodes CASSQLDLGGYGYTF.

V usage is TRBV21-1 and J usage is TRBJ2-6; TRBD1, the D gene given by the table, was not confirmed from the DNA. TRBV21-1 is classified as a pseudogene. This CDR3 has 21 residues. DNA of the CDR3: TGTGCCAGCAGCAAAGAAGGACGAAGGGTTCAGGGGGCCCATGGGGCCAACGTCCTGACTTTC. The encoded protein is CASSKEGRRVQGAHGANVLTF.

CDR3 region: CATLRDQKSEQYF. In nucleotides, the CDR3 is TGTGCCACGCTTCGGGATCAGAAGTCCGAGCAGTACTTC. The genes are TRBV10-3 and TRBJ2-7; D might be TRBD2 (5 bases). The CDR3 covers 13 residues. From germline, CDR1 is ENHRY and CDR2 SYGVKD. The germline V and J ends were trimmed by 10 bases and 6 bases, with 19 bases remaining between them.

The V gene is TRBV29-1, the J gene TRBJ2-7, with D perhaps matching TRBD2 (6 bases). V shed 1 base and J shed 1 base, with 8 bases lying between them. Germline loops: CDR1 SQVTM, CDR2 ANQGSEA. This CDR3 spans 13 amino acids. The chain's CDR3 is CSVEAGLSYEQYF. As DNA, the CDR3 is TGCAGCGTTGAAGCGGGACTTTCCTACGAGCAGTACTTC.

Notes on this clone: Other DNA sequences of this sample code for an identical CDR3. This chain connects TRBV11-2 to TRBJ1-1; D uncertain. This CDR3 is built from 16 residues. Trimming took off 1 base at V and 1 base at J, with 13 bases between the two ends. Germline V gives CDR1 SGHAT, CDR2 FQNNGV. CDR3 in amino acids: CASSLVGGLGNTEAFF. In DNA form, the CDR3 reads TGTGCCAGCAGCTTAGTTGGTGGGCTGGGGAACACTGAAGCTTTCTTT.

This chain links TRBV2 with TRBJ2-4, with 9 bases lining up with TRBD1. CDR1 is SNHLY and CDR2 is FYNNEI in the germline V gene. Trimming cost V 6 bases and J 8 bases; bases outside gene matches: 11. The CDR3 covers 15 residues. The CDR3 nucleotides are TGTGCCAGCAGACCTACAGGGGGCGCAGCTGACATTCAGTACTTC. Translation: CASRPTGGAADIQYF.

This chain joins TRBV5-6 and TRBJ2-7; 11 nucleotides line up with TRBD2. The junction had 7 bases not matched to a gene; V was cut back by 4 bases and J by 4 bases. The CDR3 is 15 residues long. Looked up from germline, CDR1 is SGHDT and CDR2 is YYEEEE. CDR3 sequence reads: CASSHTGTSGYEQYF. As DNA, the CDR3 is TGTGCCAGCAGCCACACCGGGACTAGCGGATACGAGCAGTACTTC.

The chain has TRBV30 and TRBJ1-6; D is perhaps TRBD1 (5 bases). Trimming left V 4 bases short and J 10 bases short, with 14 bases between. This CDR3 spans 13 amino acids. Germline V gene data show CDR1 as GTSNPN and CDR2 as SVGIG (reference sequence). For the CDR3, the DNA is TGTGCCTGGACGTGGCAGGGATCATCACCCCTCCACTTT. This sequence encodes CAWTWQGSSPLHF.

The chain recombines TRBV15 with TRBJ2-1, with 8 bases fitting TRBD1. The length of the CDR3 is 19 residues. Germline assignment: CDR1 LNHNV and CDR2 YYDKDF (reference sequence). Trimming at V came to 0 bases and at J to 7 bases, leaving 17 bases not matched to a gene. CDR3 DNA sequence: TGTGCCACCAGCAGAGATCTTTCATCTACGGGACAGGACTGGAATGAGCAGTTCTTC. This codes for CATSRDLSSTGQDWNEQFF.